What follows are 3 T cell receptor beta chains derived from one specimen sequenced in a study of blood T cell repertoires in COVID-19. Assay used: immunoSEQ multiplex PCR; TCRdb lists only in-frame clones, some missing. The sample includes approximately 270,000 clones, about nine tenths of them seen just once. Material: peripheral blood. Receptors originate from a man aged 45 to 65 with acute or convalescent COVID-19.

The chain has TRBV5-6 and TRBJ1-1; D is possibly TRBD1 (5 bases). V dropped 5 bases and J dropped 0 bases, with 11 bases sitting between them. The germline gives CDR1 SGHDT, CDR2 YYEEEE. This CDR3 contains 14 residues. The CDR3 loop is CASSWQGMNTEAFF. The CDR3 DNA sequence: TGTGCCAGCAGTTGGCAGGGCATGAACACTGAAGCTTTCTTT.

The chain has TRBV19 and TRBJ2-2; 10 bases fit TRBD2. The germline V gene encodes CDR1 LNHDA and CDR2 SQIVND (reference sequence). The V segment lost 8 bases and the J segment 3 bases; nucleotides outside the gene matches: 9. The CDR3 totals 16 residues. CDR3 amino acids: CASESASGGHTGELFF. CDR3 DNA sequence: TGTGCCAGTGAATCGGCTAGCGGGGGTCACACCGGGGAGCTGTTTTTT.

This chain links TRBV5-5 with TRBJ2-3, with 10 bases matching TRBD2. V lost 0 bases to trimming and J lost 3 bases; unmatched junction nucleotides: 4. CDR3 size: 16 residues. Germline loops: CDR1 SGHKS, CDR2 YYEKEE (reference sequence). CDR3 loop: CASSLGSSGRTDTQYF. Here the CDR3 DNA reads TGTGCCAGCAGCTTGGGTTCTAGCGGGAGAACAGATACGCAGTATTTT.